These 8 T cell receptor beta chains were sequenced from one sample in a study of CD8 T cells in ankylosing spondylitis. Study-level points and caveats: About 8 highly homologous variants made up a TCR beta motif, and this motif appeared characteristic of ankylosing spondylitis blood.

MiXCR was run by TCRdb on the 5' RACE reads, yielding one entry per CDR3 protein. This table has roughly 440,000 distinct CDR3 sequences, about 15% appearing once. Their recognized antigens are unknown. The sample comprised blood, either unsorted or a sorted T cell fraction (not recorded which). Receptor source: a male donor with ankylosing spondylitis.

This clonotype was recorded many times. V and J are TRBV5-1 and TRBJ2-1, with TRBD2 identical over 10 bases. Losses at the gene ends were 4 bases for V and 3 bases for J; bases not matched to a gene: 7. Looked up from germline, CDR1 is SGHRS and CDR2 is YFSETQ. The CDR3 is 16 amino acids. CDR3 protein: CASSLSGTSVYNEQFF. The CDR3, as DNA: TGCGCCAGCAGCCTGTCCGGGACTAGCGTCTACAATGAGCAGTTCTTC.

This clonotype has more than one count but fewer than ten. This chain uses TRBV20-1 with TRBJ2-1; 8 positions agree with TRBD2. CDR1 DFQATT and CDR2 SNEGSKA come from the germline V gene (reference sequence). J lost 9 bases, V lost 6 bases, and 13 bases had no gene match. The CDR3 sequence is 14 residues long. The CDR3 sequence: CSANLRGRSSEQFF. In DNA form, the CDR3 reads TGCAGTGCAAACCTGCGCGGGAGGTCGAGTGAGCAGTTCTTC.

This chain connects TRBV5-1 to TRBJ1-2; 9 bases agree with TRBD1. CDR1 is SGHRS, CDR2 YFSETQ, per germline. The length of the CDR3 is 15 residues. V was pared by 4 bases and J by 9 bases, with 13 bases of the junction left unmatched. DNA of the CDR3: TGCGCCAGCAGCCTGGGGGCCGGGACAGGGTCTCGCTACACCTTC. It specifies CASSLGAGTGSRYTF.

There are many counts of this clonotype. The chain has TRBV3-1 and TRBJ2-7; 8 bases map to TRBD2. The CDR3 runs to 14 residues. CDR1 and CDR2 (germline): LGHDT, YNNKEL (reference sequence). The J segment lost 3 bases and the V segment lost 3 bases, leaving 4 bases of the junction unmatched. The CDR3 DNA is TGTGCCAGCAGCCACAGCGGGAGTGGCTACGAGCAGTACTTC. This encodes CASSHSGSGYEQYF.

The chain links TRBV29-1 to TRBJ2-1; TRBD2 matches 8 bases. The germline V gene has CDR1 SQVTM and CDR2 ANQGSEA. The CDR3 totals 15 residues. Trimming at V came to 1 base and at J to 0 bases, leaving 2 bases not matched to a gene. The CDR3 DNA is TGCAGCGTTGAAGGCGGGGGGCCCTCCTACAATGAGCAGTTCTTC. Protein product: CSVEGGGPSYNEQFF.

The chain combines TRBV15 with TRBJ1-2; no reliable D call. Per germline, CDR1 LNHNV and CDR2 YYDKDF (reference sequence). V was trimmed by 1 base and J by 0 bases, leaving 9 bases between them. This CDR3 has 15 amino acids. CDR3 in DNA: TGTGCCACCAGCAGAGCGCGCGGAGCTAACTATGGCTACACCTTC. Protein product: CATSRARGANYGYTF.

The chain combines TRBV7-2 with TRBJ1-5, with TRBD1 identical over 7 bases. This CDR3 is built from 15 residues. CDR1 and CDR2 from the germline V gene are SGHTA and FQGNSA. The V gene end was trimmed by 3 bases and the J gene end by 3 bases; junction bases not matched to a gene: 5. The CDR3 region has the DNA TGTGCCAGCAGCTTGTTGGGACAGATCAATCAGCCCCAGCATTTT. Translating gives CASSLLGQINQPQHF. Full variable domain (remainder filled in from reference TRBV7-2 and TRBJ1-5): GAGVSQSPSNKVTEKGKDVELRCDPISGHTALYWYRQSLGQGLEFLIYFQGNSAPDKSGLPSDRFSAERTGGSVSTLTIQRTQQEDSAVYLCASSLLGQINQPQHFGDGTRLSIL.

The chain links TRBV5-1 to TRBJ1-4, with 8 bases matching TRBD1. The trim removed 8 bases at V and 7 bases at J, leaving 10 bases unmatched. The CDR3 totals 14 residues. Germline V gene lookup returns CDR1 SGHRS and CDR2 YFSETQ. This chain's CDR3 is CASSIQGAREKLFF. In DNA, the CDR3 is TGCGCCAGTAGTATCCAGGGGGCGCGTGAAAAACTGTTTTTT.